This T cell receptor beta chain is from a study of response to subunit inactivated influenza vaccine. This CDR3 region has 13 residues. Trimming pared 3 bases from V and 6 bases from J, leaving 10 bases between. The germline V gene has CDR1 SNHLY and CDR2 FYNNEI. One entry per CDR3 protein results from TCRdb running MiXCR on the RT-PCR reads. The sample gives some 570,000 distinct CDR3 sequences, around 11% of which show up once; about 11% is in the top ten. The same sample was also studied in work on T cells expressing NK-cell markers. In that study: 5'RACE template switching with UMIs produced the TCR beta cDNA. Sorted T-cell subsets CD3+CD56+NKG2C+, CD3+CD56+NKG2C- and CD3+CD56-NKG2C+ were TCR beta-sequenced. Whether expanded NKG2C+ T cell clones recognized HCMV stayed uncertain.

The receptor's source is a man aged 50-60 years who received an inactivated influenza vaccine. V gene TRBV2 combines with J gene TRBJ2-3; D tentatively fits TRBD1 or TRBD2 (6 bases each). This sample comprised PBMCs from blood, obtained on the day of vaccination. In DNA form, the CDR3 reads TGTGCCAGCAGTGAGGGGGCGGGGGATACGCAGTATTTT. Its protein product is CASSEGAGDTQYF.